This TCR beta chain originates from a study of T cell changes during pregnancy in multiple sclerosis. Clones were sequenced by immunoSEQ multiplex PCR, and TCRdb holds only the in-frame ones, with some missing. The table lists about 53,000 clones, around nine tenths of them singletons. This material consisted of CD4+ T cells from peripheral blood mononuclear cells, taken in the third trimester of pregnancy. This receptor was identified in a female donor with multiple sclerosis, enrolled in a pregnancy study.

CDR3 protein: CATSRAPAETQYF. The CDR3 nucleotides read TGTGCCACCAGCAGAGCGCCCGCGGAGACCCAGTACTTC. The chain uses TRBV15 and TRBJ2-5, with unresolved D. The germline V gene has CDR1 LNHNV and CDR2 YYDKDF (reference sequence). Trimming pared 1 base from V and 5 bases from J, leaving 8 bases between. CDR3 length equals 13 residues. Filled out from reference TRBV15 and TRBJ2-5, the complete variable domain reads DAMVIQNPRYQVTQFGKPVTLSCSQTLNHNVMYWYQQKSSQAPKLLFHYYDKDFNNEADTPDNFQSRRPNTSFCFLDIRSPGLGDTAMYLCATSRAPAETQYFGPGTRLLVL.